The clone carrying this T cell receptor beta chain occurred once. The germline gene is not matched at one end of the junction; a read error may be the cause. Individuals drawn from 24 US areas were roughly 18 to 89 years old. The study counted Cohort 3 donors as recovered given two negative PCRs, clearance, or symptom resolution. These data are taken from a study of blood T cell repertoires in COVID-19. Study in general: Sites across the United States, Italy and Spain contributed samples from acute and convalescent COVID-19.

The CDR3 length is 12 residues. Sequencing used immunoSEQ multiplex PCR; TCRdb keeps in-frame clones, though not all of them. The profile shows 150,000 or so clones, approximately 88% of them singletons. This sequence was found in a woman aged 55-69 years who had recovered from COVID-19. The material sequenced was PBMCs or T cells enriched from blood (not recorded which). The chain joins TRBV12-3 or TRBV12-4 to TRBJ2-7, with 11 bases lining up with TRBD2. CDR3 residues: CASSSGTSGPTF. CDR3 nucleotides: TGTGCCAGCAGTTCCGGGACTAGCGGCCCCACTTTC.